The 20 T cell receptor beta chains given below trace back to one sample, sequenced in a study of cytomegalovirus exposure and HLA in healthy donors (dated by TCRdb to 2017 to 2019). Library construction relied on the immunoSEQ multiplex PCR assay. For the multiplex PCR, a mixture combining 60 forward primers for TCR Vbeta segments and 13 reverse primers for TCR Jbeta segments was used. TCRdb provides this immuneACCESS table in a form limited to in-frame rearrangements. Some clones are lacking; in checked studies, under half of them reflect an unresolved V gene, and why the rest are absent is not known. This sample holds about 79,000 clones; approximately 69% were observed only once. The top ten clonotypes cover over 7.5% of the sample. The specimen sequenced was PBMCs. These TCRs come from a man in his forties in good health and CMV-seropositive.

The J gene is TRBJ2-1, the V gene TRBV11-3; 10 bases are shared with TRBD1. This CDR3 region has 15 residues. CDR1 and CDR2 (germline): SGHNT, YENEEA. V gave up 7 bases and J gave up 0 bases; unmatched junction bases: 3. DNA of the CDR3: TGTGCCAGCAAGAGGACAGGGGGCTCCTACAATGAGCAGTTCTTC. Translation gives CASKRTGGSYNEQFF.

The chain links TRBV29-1 to TRBJ2-3; D remains ambiguous. V was clipped by 2 bases and J by 0 bases, with 3 bases between them. Germline lookup yields CDR1 SQVTM and CDR2 ANQGSEA. This CDR3 contains 12 residues. The CDR3 sequence: CSVETSTDTQYF. The DNA of the CDR3 is TGCAGCGTTGAAACTAGCACAGATACGCAGTATTTT.

The V gene is TRBV2, the J gene TRBJ2-1; 7 bases line up with TRBD2. Germline CDR1 is SNHLY and CDR2 is FYNNEI. There are 14 residues in the CDR3. The junction had 6 bases not matched to a gene; V was cut back by 4 bases and J by 6 bases. CDR3 nucleotides: TGTGCCAGCAGTGGAGGGAGGGCCGGCAATGAGCAGTTCTTC. This codes for CASSGGRAGNEQFF.

CDR3 loop: CSVEGVGTSGDYEQYF. The CDR3 DNA is TGCAGCGTTGAAGGGGTGGGGACTAGCGGGGACTACGAGCAGTACTTC. The chain joins TRBV29-1 to TRBJ2-7, with 13 positions matching TRBD2. The CDR3 runs to 16 residues. Germline V CDR1 and CDR2: SQVTM, ANQGSEA. Trimming cost V 1 base and J 3 bases; bases outside gene matches: 6.

This rearrangement joins TRBV28 to TRBJ2-3; 7 bases map to TRBD1. Germline CDR1 reads MDHEN; CDR2 reads SYDVKM. This CDR3 contains 17 residues. The V and J ends lost 4 bases and 2 bases, in that order; junction bases with no gene match: 12. The CDR3 sequence is CASSSEISDRVTDTQYF. The CDR3, as DNA: TGTGCCAGCAGTTCCGAGATTTCAGACAGGGTCACAGATACGCAGTATTTT.

The J gene is TRBJ2-1, the V gene TRBV30, with no clear D. The CDR3 runs 12 residues. Deletions cut 0 bases from V and 6 bases from J, with 6 bases between. Per germline, CDR1 GTSNPN and CDR2 SVGIG (reference sequence). CDR3 bases: TGTGCCTGGAGTGTATTAGCCAATGAGCAGTTCTTC. Translation gives CAWSVLANEQFF.

The chain combines TRBV12-5 with TRBJ1-4; 9 bases map to TRBD1. The trim removed 2 bases at V and 8 bases at J, leaving 9 bases unmatched. CDR3 length equals 16 residues. Germline V gives CDR1 LGHNT, CDR2 FRNRAP. As DNA, the CDR3 is TGTGCTAGTGGTTTGACCCTACAGGGGGCGCAGGAAAAACTGTTTTTT. It translates to CASGLTLQGAQEKLFF.

The chain recombines TRBV5-8 with TRBJ2-3, with 13 bases fitting TRBD2. Per germline, CDR1 SGHTS and CDR2 YDEGEE. V lost 5 bases to trimming and J lost 4 bases; unmatched junction nucleotides: 10. This CDR3 region has 17 residues. CDR3 sequence: CASSSGTSGIGADTQYF. In nucleotides, the CDR3 is TGTGCCAGCAGTTCCGGGACTAGCGGGATTGGTGCAGATACGCAGTATTTT.

V usage is TRBV21-1 and J usage is TRBJ2-2; the D segment call TRBD1 is taken from the table without a DNA check. TRBV21-1 is a known pseudogene. The CDR3 spans 16 residues. CDR3 amino acids: CASSKGPGVSTGELFF. CDR3 nucleotides: TGTGCCAGCAGCAAAGGCCCAGGGGTCAGCACCGGGGAGCTGTTTTTT.

The chain is built from TRBV19 and TRBJ2-3; 8 bases match TRBD2. CDR3 length equals 14 residues. The J segment lost 3 bases and the V segment lost 4 bases, leaving 3 bases of the junction unmatched. Germline V gives CDR1 LNHDA, CDR2 SQIVND (reference sequence). The CDR3 DNA follows: TGTGCCAGTAGTAGAGCGGGAGAGACAGATACGCAGTATTTT. It translates to CASSRAGETDTQYF.

CDR3 DNA: TGTGCCAGCAGCCTAAGCCCGGGGGGGGGTGAGCAGTACTTC. Translation gives CASSLSPGGGEQYF. The V call is TRBV7-6, the J call TRBJ2-7, with TRBD2 matching 8 bases. V gave up 5 bases and J gave up 7 bases; unmatched junction bases: 10. The CDR3 has 14 residues. In germline, CDR1 is SGHVS, CDR2 FNYEAQ.

The CDR3 here is CASSPRGPQETQYF. DNA of the CDR3: TGTGCCAGCAGCCCGAGGGGGCCACAAGAGACCCAGTACTTC. The chain uses TRBV7-2 and TRBJ2-5; 7 nucleotides agree with TRBD1. This CDR3 is built from 14 residues. Germline V gene data show CDR1 as SGHTA and CDR2 as FQGNSA. J gave up 2 bases and V 5 bases, and 5 bases lay outside the gene matches.

The chain has TRBV7-9 and TRBJ1-4, with unresolved D. V dropped 1 base and J dropped 3 bases, with 18 bases sitting between them. The CDR3 consists of 18 residues. Germline V gene lookup returns CDR1 SEHNR and CDR2 FQNEAQ (reference sequence). Here the CDR3 DNA reads TGTGCCAGCAGCTTAGAAAGTTGGAGGGTCGGTTCTAATGAAAAACTGTTTTTT. Its protein product is CASSLESWRVGSNEKLFF.

The rearrangement joins TRBV9 to TRBJ2-1; 9 nucleotides line up with TRBD1. The junction had 2 bases not matched to a gene; V was cut back by 0 bases and J by 4 bases. The CDR3 spans 15 residues. Germline CDR1 and CDR2: SGDLS and YYNGEE. The CDR3 nucleotides read TGTGCCAGCAGCGTAGGGGACAGGGAATACAATGAGCAGTTCTTC. Translation: CASSVGDREYNEQFF.

The chain carries TRBV30 and TRBJ1-1; weak D call: TRBD1 (5 bases). Germline lookup yields CDR1 GTSNPN and CDR2 SVGIG (reference sequence). The V end lost 2 bases, the J end lost 1 base, and 11 bases lay between the germline ends. This CDR3 is built from 14 residues. In nucleotides, the CDR3 is TGTGCCTGGAGTCCGACAGCTACGAACACTGAAGCTTTCTTT. This sequence encodes CAWSPTATNTEAFF.

V gene TRBV12-5 combines with J gene TRBJ2-1; possible D gene TRBD2, 6 bases. This CDR3 has 15 amino acids. Germline V CDR1 and CDR2: LGHNT, FRNRAP. V lost 3 bases, J lost 8 bases, and 17 bases lay in between. The DNA of the CDR3 is TGTGCTAGTGGTTTAGGAGGGGCGCTAGGGTATGAGCAGTTCTTC. Protein sequence: CASGLGGALGYEQFF. Filled out from reference TRBV12-5 and TRBJ2-1, the complete variable domain reads DARVTQTPRHKVTEMGQEVTMRCQPILGHNTVFWYRQTMMQGLELLAYFRNRAPLDDSGMPKDRFSAEMPDATLATLKIQPSEPRDSAVYFCASGLGGALGYEQFFGPGTRLTVL.

This chain uses TRBV11-2 with TRBJ2-3; 9 nucleotides match TRBD2. The germline V gene encodes CDR1 SGHAT and CDR2 FQNNGV. The CDR3 totals 13 residues. V gave up 8 bases and J gave up 2 bases; unmatched junction bases: 2. The CDR3 DNA is TGTGCCAGCTTAGCGGGGGACACAGATACGCAGTATTTT. It yields the protein CASLAGDTDTQYF.

This rearrangement joins TRBV6-5 to TRBJ2-7, with TRBD1 matching over 7 bases. The V segment lost 8 bases and the J segment 3 bases; nucleotides outside the gene matches: 7. CDR3 size: 13 residues. In germline, CDR1 is MNHEY, CDR2 SVGAGI. The CDR3 sequence is CASARDSDYEQYF. CDR3 DNA: TGTGCCAGCGCCCGGGACAGCGACTACGAGCAGTACTTC.

In the case of this clone: The junction departs from germline at one end; a sequencing error may be responsible. CDR3 in DNA: TGCGCCAGCAGCCTTACTAGCGGGATTAGCACAGATGCGCAGTATTTT. Residues: CASSLTSGISTDAQYF. The gene calls are TRBV5-1 and TRBJ2-3; the match to TRBD2 covers 10 bases. CDR1 is SGHRS, CDR2 YFSETQ, per germline. The CDR3 loop spans 16 amino acids.

The chain carries TRBV28 and TRBJ1-2, with D unresolved. The germline V and J ends were trimmed by 4 bases and 4 bases, with 13 bases remaining between them. Germline V gene sequence: CDR1 MDHEN, CDR2 SYDVKM. The CDR3 length is 14 residues. CDR3 region: CASSYVEAPYGYTF. The CDR3 DNA is TGTGCCAGCAGTTACGTCGAGGCCCCCTATGGCTACACCTTC.